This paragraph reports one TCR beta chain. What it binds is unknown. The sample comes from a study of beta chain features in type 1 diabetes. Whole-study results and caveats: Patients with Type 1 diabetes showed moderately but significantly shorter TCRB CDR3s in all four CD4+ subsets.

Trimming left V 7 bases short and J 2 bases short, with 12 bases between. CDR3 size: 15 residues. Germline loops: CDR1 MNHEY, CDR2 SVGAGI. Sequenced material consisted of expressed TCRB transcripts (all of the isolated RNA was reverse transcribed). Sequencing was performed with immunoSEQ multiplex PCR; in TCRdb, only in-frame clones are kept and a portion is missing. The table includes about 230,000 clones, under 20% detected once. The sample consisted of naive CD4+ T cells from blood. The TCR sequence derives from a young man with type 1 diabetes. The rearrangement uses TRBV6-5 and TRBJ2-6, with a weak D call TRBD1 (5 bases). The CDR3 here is CASTTQGTGANVLTF. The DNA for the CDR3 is TGTGCCAGCACCACCCAGGGTACTGGGGCCAACGTCCTGACTTTC.